Below, 30 T cell receptor beta chains from the same sample are listed, as sequenced in a study of blood T cell repertoires in COVID-19. Assay used: immunoSEQ multiplex PCR; TCRdb lists only in-frame clones, some missing. Of about 230,000 clones in the sample, approximately 82% were seen once. The sample consisted of peripheral blood. The receptors were sampled from a woman aged 35 to 49 who had recovered from COVID-19.

This clone appeared a single time. The chain combines TRBV6-2 or TRBV6-3 with TRBJ1-1; no reliable D call. The V end lost 4 bases, the J end lost 4 bases, and 10 bases lay between the germline ends. The CDR3 consists of 13 residues. Germline V lookup: CDR1 MNHEY, CDR2 SVGEGT. CDR3 DNA: TGTGCCAGCAGTTCGGGAATGGGCACTGAAGCTTTCTTT. Its protein is CASSSGMGTEAFF.

The chain combines TRBV4-1 with TRBJ1-2, with TRBD1 matching 8 bases. J lost 5 bases, V lost 4 bases, and 6 bases had no gene match. CDR1 and CDR2 (germline): MGHRA, YSYEKL. The CDR3 has 14 residues. CDR3: CASSPDRGGYGYTF. The CDR3 coding sequence is TGCGCCAGCAGCCCCGACAGGGGCGGGTATGGCTACACCTTC.

The V gene is TRBV30, the J gene TRBJ2-2; 7 positions agree with TRBD1. The V gene end was trimmed by 3 bases and the J gene end by 5 bases; junction bases not matched to a gene: 9. Germline values: CDR1 GTSNPN, CDR2 SVGIG (reference sequence). The CDR3 contains 15 residues. Written as DNA, the CDR3 is TGTGCCTGGAGCTATGACTTGACAGGGACCGGGGAGCTGTTTTTT. It codes for CAWSYDLTGTGELFF.

The genes are TRBV6-6 and TRBJ1-2, with D unclear. In germline, CDR1 is MNHNY, CDR2 SVGAGI (reference sequence). This CDR3 contains 13 residues. The V gene lost 5 bases and the J gene lost 8 bases, with 15 bases spanning the gap. The CDR3 sequence: CASSRRERGGYTF. CDR3 coding DNA: TGTGCCAGCAGTCGAAGGGAGCGGGGAGGCTACACCTTC.

As for this clone: The DNA is omitted, as the CDR3 cannot be located on it reliably, and the CDR3 follows TCRdb's listing. This sequence joins TRBV28 and TRBJ1-1. CDR1 and CDR2 (germline): MDHEN, SYDVKM. The CDR3 totals 14 residues, both ends included. CDR3 residues: CASSTSTGNTEAFF.

The rearrangement joins TRBV19 to TRBJ1-5; possibly TRBD1 for D (6 bases). There are 14 residues in the CDR3. Trimming took 3 bases from V and 3 from J, leaving 9 bases between them. The germline V gene encodes CDR1 LNHDA and CDR2 SQIVND (reference sequence). The CDR3 nucleotides are TGTGCCAGTAGTATCAGGGGCCACAATCAGCCCCAGCATTTT. This encodes CASSIRGHNQPQHF.

The rearrangement joins TRBV11-3 to TRBJ1-1; D is undetermined. From germline, CDR1 is SGHNT and CDR2 YENEEA. The V end lost 8 bases, the J end lost 3 bases, and 10 bases lay between the germline ends. The CDR3 runs to 12 residues. DNA of the CDR3: TGTGCCAGCCAATTTGCGGACACTGAAGCTTTCTTT. It yields the protein CASQFADTEAFF. The variable domain in full, with the rest retrieved from reference TRBV11-3 and TRBJ1-1, is EAGVVQSPRYKIIEKKQPVAFWCNPISGHNTLYWYLQNLGQGPELLIRYENEEAVDDSQLPKDRFSAERLKGVDSTLKIQPAELGDSAVYLCASQFADTEAFFGQGTRLTVV.

V and J are TRBV9 and TRBJ1-6; 9 bases match TRBD1. The CDR3 is 16 amino acids. Trimming removed 3 bases from V and 6 bases from J; junction bases left unmatched: 7. Germline CDR1 reads SGDLS; CDR2 reads YYNGEE. The CDR3 DNA is TGTGCCAGCAGCGGAGGGACAGGGCAATTTAATTCACCCCTCCACTTT. Translated, it gives CASSGGTGQFNSPLHF.

Only a few counts were recorded for this clone. The chain has TRBV12-3 or TRBV12-4 and TRBJ1-6; D is ambiguous. V was pared by 8 bases and J by 0 bases, with 5 bases between. CDR3 length equals 13 residues. The CDR3 here is CASGSSYNSPLHF. CDR3 nucleotides: TGTGCCAGCGGGAGCTCCTATAATTCACCCCTCCACTTT.

The chain combines TRBV3-1 (or the pseudogene TRBV3-2) with TRBJ1-2; 7 positions match TRBD1. J lost 7 bases, V lost 4 bases, and 18 bases had no gene match. The CDR3 sequence is 17 residues long. Germline V gene lookup returns CDR1 LGHDT and CDR2 YNNKEL (reference sequence). DNA for the CDR3: TGTGCCAGCAGCCCCCTTACAGGGGACGCACCTGCGGGTGGCTACACCTTC. As protein: CASSPLTGDAPAGGYTF.

The chain is built from TRBV20-1 and TRBJ2-7; TRBD2 aligns across 9 bases. The germline gives CDR1 DFQATT, CDR2 SNEGSKA (reference sequence). This CDR3 comprises 15 residues. Trimming at V came to 3 bases and at J to 5 bases, leaving 11 bases not matched to a gene. CDR3 bases: TGCAGTGCTAGTGCGTCAAGCGGGGGGTTCGACGAGCAGTACTTC. Its protein product is CSASASSGGFDEQYF.

CDR3 DNA sequence: TGTGCCAGCTCACCTAGGGGGCTAACTAATGAAAAACTGTTTTTT. Its translation: CASSPRGLTNEKLFF. V and J are TRBV18 and TRBJ1-4; 7 bases line up with TRBD1. CDR1 KGHSH and CDR2 LQKENI come from the germline V gene. V lost 3 bases and J lost 1; bases outside the gene matches: 2. The CDR3 totals 15 residues.

This chain uses TRBV5-6 with TRBJ2-6; a possible D gene is TRBD2 (7 bases). This CDR3 region has 16 residues. Germline-derived CDR1 and CDR2 are SGHDT and YYEEEE. The V end was cut by 2 bases, the J end by 4 bases, with 13 bases between. The CDR3 loop is CASSLGAGAGANVLTF. The CDR3 DNA reads as TGTGCCAGCAGCTTAGGCGCGGGGGCCGGGGCCAACGTCCTGACTTTC.

CDR3 DNA sequence: TGTGCCAGCAGTCTCCTCTCCAATGAGCAGTTCTTC. Amino acids: CASSLLSNEQFF. The genes are TRBV28 and TRBJ2-1, with D unresolved. This CDR3 region has 12 residues. V gave up 5 bases and J gave up 6 bases, with 8 bases separating them. Looked up from germline, CDR1 is MDHEN and CDR2 is SYDVKM. The entire variable domain, with the rest obtained from reference TRBV28 and TRBJ2-1, is as follows: DVKVTQSSRYLVKRTGEKVFLECVQDMDHENMFWYRQDPGLGLRLIYFSYDVKMKEKGDIPEGYSVSREKKERFSLILESASTNQTSMYLCASSLLSNEQFFGPGTRLTVL.

This chain links TRBV19 with TRBJ2-3; 9 positions match TRBD2. Germline V CDR1 and CDR2: LNHDA, SQIVND (reference sequence). The CDR3 is 16 residues long. V shed 6 bases, J shed 3 bases, and the junction held 10 bases outside the gene matches. This chain's CDR3 is CASSPTGRGGTDTQYF. CDR3 in DNA: TGTGCCAGTAGCCCAACGGGGCGGGGGGGTACAGATACGCAGTATTTT.

The V and J genes are TRBV7-2 and TRBJ2-5; TRBD2 might be the D (5 bases). The V end was cut by 7 bases, the J end by 5 bases, with 23 bases between. Germline values: CDR1 SGHTA, CDR2 FQGNSA. CDR3 size: 16 residues. The DNA of the CDR3 is TGTGCCAGCACCCCTCGGACTGCACTCTCATGGGAGACCCAGTACTTC. This codes for CASTPRTALSWETQYF.

The CDR3 sequence is CSAAPGQGEDEQYF. The CDR3 coding sequence is TGCAGCGCCGCCCCGGGACAGGGGGAGGACGAGCAGTACTTC. The J gene is TRBJ2-7, the V gene TRBV29-1; 11 positions match TRBD1. The CDR3 has 14 amino acids. The V segment lost 7 bases and the J segment 5 bases; nucleotides outside the gene matches: 10. The germline V gene encodes CDR1 SQVTM and CDR2 ANQGSEA.

The rearrangement links TRBV27 to TRBJ1-1; TRBD1 matches at 9 bases. V was clipped by 2 bases and J by 5 bases; unmatched bases: 6. CDR3 length: 15 residues. Germline CDR1 is MNHEY and CDR2 is SMNVEV (reference sequence). The DNA of the CDR3 is TGTGCCAGCAGTTTACCGGGACAGGGTAAGACTGAAGCTTTCTTT. Translating gives CASSLPGQGKTEAFF.

This clone was observed once. The genes are TRBV6-2 or TRBV6-3 and TRBJ2-1; TRBD1 agrees at 7 bases. The CDR3 consists of 15 residues. Trimming at V came to 3 bases and at J to 4 bases, leaving 6 bases not matched to a gene. Germline V gene sequence: CDR1 MNHEY, CDR2 SVGEGT. CDR3 DNA sequence: TGTGCCAGCAGTTATAATCGACAGGGTTACAATGAGCAGTTCTTC. Its protein is CASSYNRQGYNEQFF.

J is TRBJ2-7 and V is TRBV28; weak D call: TRBD2 (5 bases). V was shortened by 5 bases and J by 0 bases, with 14 bases between the two germline ends. Germline V gene sequence: CDR1 MDHEN, CDR2 SYDVKM. This CDR3 is 15 amino acids long. The CDR3 is CASSRLGVPSYEQYF. Here the CDR3 DNA reads TGTGCCAGCAGTCGACTGGGAGTCCCCTCCTACGAGCAGTACTTC.

The chain links TRBV6-1 to TRBJ1-5; TRBD1 agrees at 11 bases. The V gene end was trimmed by 2 bases and the J gene end by 7 bases; junction bases not matched to a gene: 13. The CDR3 extends over 18 amino acids. Germline loops: CDR1 MNHNS, CDR2 SASEGT. CDR3 loop: CASSERGGDRGAGQPQHF. In nucleotides, the CDR3 is TGTGCCAGCAGTGAAAGGGGGGGGGACAGGGGGGCTGGACAGCCCCAGCATTTT.

The V call is TRBV20-1, the J call TRBJ1-2; TRBD1 might be the D (5 bases). Germline-derived CDR1 and CDR2 are DFQATT and SNEGSKA (reference sequence). The ends were cut back, 3 bases at V and 3 bases at J, with 17 bases in the middle. The CDR3 has 15 amino acids. The CDR3 DNA follows: TGCAGTGCTAGTCCTGAAGACAGTAAATACTATGGCTACACCTTC. Amino acid sequence: CSASPEDSKYYGYTF.

This clone occurred once. The chain is built from TRBV5-1 and TRBJ2-7; D is possibly TRBD1 (5 bases). CDR3 length: 13 amino acids. Germline V CDR1 and CDR2: SGHRS, YFSETQ. V lost 9 bases and J lost 6, with 19 bases in between. The CDR3 DNA reads as TGCGCCACTCACTCAGGGTTCGGCGGCGAGCAGTACTTC. This gives the protein CATHSGFGGEQYF.

CDR3 DNA sequence: TGTGCCAGCTCACCTTTTGGAGCAGGGAACTCCTACGAGCAGTACTTC. It yields the protein CASSPFGAGNSYEQYF. The chain links TRBV18 to TRBJ2-7, with TRBD1 as a possible D gene (5 bases). Trimming took off 3 bases at V and 0 bases at J, with 15 bases between the two ends. The length of the CDR3 is 16 residues. CDR1 and CDR2 (germline): KGHSH, LQKENI.

With respect to this clone: Other nucleotide sequences from this sample produce the same CDR3. The chain is built from TRBV6-2 or TRBV6-3 and TRBJ1-2, with D maybe TRBD1 (5 bases). Trimming removed 3 bases at V and 3 bases at J, with 8 bases between. CDR3 length: 13 amino acids. Germline CDR1 is MNHEY and CDR2 is SVGEGT. This chain's CDR3 is CASSYTGDYGYTF. CDR3 sequence (DNA): TGTGCCAGCAGTTATACGGGGGACTATGGCTACACCTTC.

V and J are TRBV19 and TRBJ2-7; maybe TRBD2 (6 bases). The CDR3 is made up of 18 amino acids. V lost 4 bases to trimming and J lost 0 bases, with 22 bases between them. The V gene's germline CDR1 is LNHDA and CDR2 SQIVND (reference sequence). The CDR3: CASSTSAPGLSSSYEQYF. The CDR3 nucleotides are TGTGCCAGTAGTACCTCGGCCCCGGGACTTTCGAGCTCCTACGAGCAGTACTTC.

The chain uses TRBV10-3 and TRBJ2-2, with 8 bases lining up with TRBD1. Germline values: CDR1 ENHRY, CDR2 SYGVKD. This CDR3 has 13 residues. Losses at the gene ends were 9 bases for V and 4 bases for J; bases not matched to a gene: 4. This CDR3 reads CAMGQDRTGELFF. CDR3 sequence (DNA): TGTGCCATGGGACAGGACCGCACCGGGGAGCTGTTTTTT.

As DNA, the CDR3 is TGCGCCAGCAGCTTGGCAGCGGAAATATACAATGAGCAGTTCTTC. Translating it yields CASSLAAEIYNEQFF. V usage is TRBV5-1 and J usage is TRBJ2-1, with D possibly matching TRBD2 (5 bases). V dropped 0 bases and J dropped 4 bases, with 11 bases sitting between them. CDR3 size: 15 residues. Germline CDR1 and CDR2: SGHRS and YFSETQ.

V is TRBV12-3 or TRBV12-4 and J is TRBJ1-1; D is uncertain. The V end lost 6 bases, the J end lost 5 bases, and 10 bases lay between the germline ends. The CDR3 sequence is 12 residues long. The DNA for the CDR3 is TGTGCCAGCAGGACTTCGGGGACTGAAGCTTTCTTT. Translation: CASRTSGTEAFF.

The chain has TRBV9 and TRBJ2-5; D not resolved. V lost 0 bases and J lost 5, with 8 bases in between. Germline CDR1 is SGDLS and CDR2 is YYNGEE. This CDR3 has 13 amino acids. CDR3 region: CASSVVPEETQYF. In DNA, the CDR3 is TGTGCCAGCAGCGTAGTTCCTGAGGAGACCCAGTACTTC.